The rows below give T cell receptor beta chains drawn from one sample of a study of shared clonotypes between healthy human individuals. Data came from immunoSEQ multiplex PCR; TCRdb stores just in-frame clones and leaves some out. The sample records some 1.5 million clones, approximately 98% being singletons. Source material: naive CD4+ T cells sorted from blood. The source of these receptors is a young man in good health. Each CDR3 is given with its conserved first and last residue. The D gene is left open where the match is weak. A clone size is listed for some rows: how often the clone was seen (once, few, many), or a class if it is expanded.

j_gene	d_gene	v_gene	abundance	CDR3aa	CDR3nt
TRBJ1-4	NA	TRBV25-1	NA	CASSEWAGVRGEKLFF	TGTGCCAGCAGTGAATGGGCAGGGGTTCGAGGGGAAAAACTGTTTTTT
TRBJ2-5	TRBD2	TRBV6-6	NA	CASRKPGLAGQETQYF	TGTGCCAGCAGAAAGCCGGGACTAGCGGGCCAAGAGACCCAGTACTTC
TRBJ2-4	NA	TRBV14	once	CASSQRFGAKNIQYF	TGTGCCAGCAGCCAGCGGTTCGGAGCCAAAAACATTCAGTACTTC
TRBJ2-3	TRBD2	TRBV5-4	NA	CASSDRTSGRGSTDTQYF	TGTGCCAGCAGCGATCGGACTAGCGGGAGAGGCAGCACAGATACGCAGTATTTT
TRBJ1-1	NA	TRBV6-5	NA	CASSYRGRNEAFF	TGTGCCAGCAGTTACCGGGGGCGCAATGAAGCTTTCTTT
TRBJ2-7	TRBD1	TRBV10-1	few	CASSDHRGSYEQYF	TGCGCCAGCAGCGACCACAGGGGATCCTACGAGCAGTACTTC
TRBJ2-2	NA	TRBV5-6	once	CASSLFYLNTGELFF	TGTGCCAGCAGCTTGTTTTATCTGAACACCGGGGAGCTGTTTTTT
TRBJ2-1	NA	TRBV18	NA	CASSPFRPPGDEQFF	TGTGCCAGCTCACCTTTCCGTCCCCCCGGTGATGAGCAGTTCTTC
TRBJ1-5	NA	TRBV28	NA	CASSAAGLPQHF	TGTGCCAGCAGTGCGGCAGGGTTACCCCAGCATTTT
TRBJ1-2	TRBD1	TRBV18	NA	CASSPRQGNYGYTF	TGTGCCAGCTCACCAAGACAGGGAAACTATGGCTACACCTTC
TRBJ2-1	TRBD2	TRBV11-3	NA	CASSPGLAGNNEQFF	TGTGCCAGCAGCCCGGGACTAGCGGGGAACAATGAGCAGTTCTTC
TRBJ1-3	TRBD1	TRBV18	NA	CASSLSGDSSGNTIYF	TGTGCCAGCTCCCTCTCTGGGGACAGCTCTGGAAACACCATATATTTT
TRBJ1-5	NA	TRBV9	NA	CASSVGAGDAGNQPQHF	TGTGCCAGCAGCGTAGGCGCGGGGGACGCGGGCAATCAGCCCCAGCATTTT
TRBJ2-2	NA	TRBV5-4	NA	CASSLSYGGELFF	TGTGCCAGCAGCTTAAGCTATGGCGGGGAGCTGTTTTTT
TRBJ2-7	NA	TRBV30	NA	CAWAPWDLVDYEQYF	TGTGCCTGGGCCCCATGGGACCTGGTAGACTACGAGCAGTACTTC
TRBJ2-1	NA	TRBV5-1	NA	CASSLDRGNNEQFF	TGCGCCAGCAGCTTGGATAGGGGAAACAATGAGCAGTTCTTC
TRBJ2-7	NA	TRBV19	NA	CASSSRSRGYEQYF	TGTGCCAGTAGTTCTCGCTCCAGGGGCTACGAGCAGTACTTC
TRBJ2-3	TRBD2	TRBV13	NA	CASSPTSGTTDTQYF	TGTGCCAGCAGCCCAACTAGCGGGACCACAGATACGCAGTATTTT
TRBJ2-1	NA	TRBV18	NA	CATGPSYNEQFF	TGTGCTACCGGGCCCTCCTACAATGAGCAGTTCTTC
TRBJ1-2	NA	TRBV20-1	NA	CSGSSDYGYTF	TGCAGTGGCAGCTCGGACTATGGCTACACCTTC